A selection of T cell receptor beta chains follows, all from one sample in a study of shared clonotypes between healthy human individuals. The protocol was immunoSEQ multiplex PCR, while the TCRdb copy is restricted to in-frame clones and leaves out a portion. This sample carries about 380,000 clones, just over 95% of them seen once, and the ten largest clones take around 0.32%. The sample consisted of memory CD8+ T cells sorted from blood. The receptor set was obtained from a young man in good health. The CDR3 runs from the conserved cysteine through the conserved F or W. D genes are given only for firm matches. Rows give clone size only sometimes, using once, few, many, or a class for an expanded clone.

v_gene: TRBV6-1; abundance: once; d_gene: .; j_gene: TRBJ2-4; CDR3nt: TGTGCCAGCAGTGAAGCCCACCACAGCTTAGCCAAAAACATTCAGTACTTC; CDR3aa: CASSEAHHSLAKNIQYF
v_gene: TRBV19; abundance: .; d_gene: .; j_gene: TRBJ2-3; CDR3nt: TGTGCCAGTAGTATAAGGGCCCCGACTAGTACCCACCTTCGCACAGATACGCAGTATTTT; CDR3aa: CASSIRAPTSTHLRTDTQYF
v_gene: TRBV28; abundance: few; d_gene: .; j_gene: TRBJ1-1; CDR3nt: TGTGCCAGCAGTTTGGGACAGAACACTGAAGCTTTCTTT; CDR3aa: CASSLGQNTEAFF
v_gene: TRBV13; abundance: once; d_gene: .; j_gene: TRBJ2-1; CDR3nt: TGTGCCAGCAGCTCACGGGACGCGCCGTTCAATGAGCAGTTCTTC; CDR3aa: CASSSRDAPFNEQFF
v_gene: TRBV2; abundance: .; d_gene: .; j_gene: TRBJ1-2; CDR3nt: TGTGCCAGCAGTGAATTGGACAATGGCTACACCTTC; CDR3aa: CASSELDNGYTF
v_gene: TRBV19; abundance: .; d_gene: TRBD2; j_gene: TRBJ2-3; CDR3nt: TGTGCCAGTAGTATGCTAGCGGGTACGGATACGCAGTATTTT; CDR3aa: CASSMLAGTDTQYF
v_gene: TRBV7-9; abundance: .; d_gene: .; j_gene: TRBJ2-1; CDR3nt: TGTGCCAGCAGCGTTTACAATGAGCAGTTCTTC; CDR3aa: CASSVYNEQFF
v_gene: TRBV10-1; abundance: .; d_gene: TRBD1; j_gene: TRBJ1-5; CDR3nt: TGCGCCAGCAGTGAGCAGGGGGCGCAGCCCCAGCATTTT; CDR3aa: CASSEQGAQPQHF
v_gene: TRBV10-1; abundance: once; d_gene: TRBD2; j_gene: TRBJ2-3; CDR3nt: TGCGCCAGCAGTGATAGCGGGAGCACAGATACGCAGTATTTT; CDR3aa: CASSDSGSTDTQYF
v_gene: TRBV28; abundance: .; d_gene: .; j_gene: TRBJ1-3; CDR3nt: TGTGCCAGCACCCCAGGCTTCTCTGGAAACACCATATATTTT; CDR3aa: CASTPGFSGNTIYF
v_gene: TRBV6-1; abundance: .; d_gene: .; j_gene: TRBJ1-5; CDR3nt: TGTGCCAGCAGTGTCGATAGTTACAGGTCCCAGCATTTT; CDR3aa: CASSVDSYRSQHF
v_gene: TRBV20-1; abundance: .; d_gene: .; j_gene: TRBJ2-1; CDR3nt: TGCAGTGCTAGAAGAGATGAGCAGTTCTTC; CDR3aa: CSARRDEQFF
v_gene: TRBV7-8; abundance: .; d_gene: .; j_gene: TRBJ2-3; CDR3nt: TGTGCCAGCGAGGAGACGAGAACTGGCACAGATACGCAGTATTTT; CDR3aa: CASEETRTGTDTQYF
v_gene: TRBV11-2; abundance: .; d_gene: .; j_gene: TRBJ2-5; CDR3nt: TGTGCCAGCAGCCCGACCCTAGGGGAGACCCAGTACTTC; CDR3aa: CASSPTLGETQYF
v_gene: TRBV9; abundance: .; d_gene: .; j_gene: TRBJ2-2; CDR3nt: TGTGCCAGCAGCGTAGGAGGGAGCCACACCGGGGAGCTGTTTTTT; CDR3aa: CASSVGGSHTGELFF
v_gene: TRBV7-2; abundance: .; d_gene: TRBD1; j_gene: TRBJ1-3; CDR3nt: TGTGCCAGCAGCTTAGCCCCGGGACAGGGACGAAACACCATATATTTT; CDR3aa: CASSLAPGQGRNTIYF
v_gene: TRBV19; abundance: .; d_gene: .; j_gene: TRBJ2-7; CDR3nt: TGTGCCAGTAGCCCAGAAGCGTCCTCGCCTCTGGAGCAGTACTTC; CDR3aa: CASSPEASSPLEQYF
v_gene: TRBV9; abundance: .; d_gene: .; j_gene: TRBJ2-1; CDR3nt: TGTGCCAGCAGCGTAGCGGTCCTCTCCTACAATGAGCAGTTCTTC; CDR3aa: CASSVAVLSYNEQFF
v_gene: TRBV25-1; abundance: .; d_gene: .; j_gene: TRBJ2-2; CDR3nt: TGTGCCAGCAGTGAATATGGCCCATATTACACCGGGGAGCTGTTTTTT; CDR3aa: CASSEYGPYYTGELFF
v_gene: TRBV6-5; abundance: .; d_gene: .; j_gene: TRBJ1-1; CDR3nt: TGTGCCAGCACCCGAAACAGGGTGGGGAACACTGAAGCTTTCTTT; CDR3aa: CASTRNRVGNTEAFF
v_gene: TRBV6-1; abundance: .; d_gene: .; j_gene: TRBJ2-2; CDR3nt: TGTGCCAGCTTGTTTGGGGTAGGTAGCACCGGGGAGCTGTTTTTT; CDR3aa: CASLFGVGSTGELFF
v_gene: TRBV6-5; abundance: .; d_gene: .; j_gene: TRBJ2-5; CDR3nt: TGTGCCAGCAGTTTCCGACAGTATCCAGAGACCCAGTACTTC; CDR3aa: CASSFRQYPETQYF
v_gene: TRBV19; abundance: .; d_gene: .; j_gene: TRBJ2-7; CDR3nt: TGTGCCAGTAGCCCCGCACTAGTTAGCGAGCAGTACTTC; CDR3aa: CASSPALVSEQYF
v_gene: TRBV9; abundance: .; d_gene: .; j_gene: TRBJ1-2; CDR3nt: TGTGCCAGCAGCGTAGGGTTCAGGAACTATGGCTACACCTTC; CDR3aa: CASSVGFRNYGYTF
v_gene: TRBV7-3; abundance: .; d_gene: TRBD2; j_gene: TRBJ2-3; CDR3nt: TGTGCCAGCAGCGCTAGCGGGAGTACAGATACGCAGTATTTT; CDR3aa: CASSASGSTDTQYF
v_gene: TRBV1; abundance: .; d_gene: .; j_gene: TRBJ2-7; CDR3nt: TGCACCAGCGGCAACGAGGGGGCCCCAAAAAACTCCTACGAGCAGTACTTC; CDR3aa: CTSGNEGAPKNSYEQYF
v_gene: TRBV11-3; abundance: .; d_gene: .; j_gene: TRBJ2-2; CDR3nt: TGTGCCAGCAGCTCAGGGGGGGCCGGGGAGCTGTTTTTT; CDR3aa: CASSSGGAGELFF
v_gene: TRBV7-8; abundance: .; d_gene: .; j_gene: TRBJ2-3; CDR3nt: TGTGCCAGCAGCTCCGCGGGCGGGTCTAGCACAGATACGCAGTATTTT; CDR3aa: CASSSAGGSSTDTQYF
v_gene: TRBV19; abundance: .; d_gene: TRBD2; j_gene: TRBJ2-6; CDR3nt: TGTGCCAGTAGTATATTCGCGGGAGGCTCTGGGGCCAACGTCCTGACTTTC; CDR3aa: CASSIFAGGSGANVLTF
v_gene: TRBV25-1; abundance: .; d_gene: TRBD1; j_gene: TRBJ1-1; CDR3nt: TGTGCCAGCAGTGAAGACAGGGGTGAAGCTTTCTTT; CDR3aa: CASSEDRGEAFF
v_gene: TRBV4-1; abundance: .; d_gene: .; j_gene: TRBJ2-1; CDR3nt: TGCGCCAGCAGCCAAAGAGACGGGAGTAACCACAATGAGCAGTTCTTC; CDR3aa: CASSQRDGSNHNEQFF
v_gene: TRBV5-1; abundance: .; d_gene: TRBD2; j_gene: TRBJ2-3; CDR3nt: TGCGCCAGCAGCGTTTTTGGGATAGCGGGAGGGGTAAGCACAGATACGCAGTATTTT; CDR3aa: CASSVFGIAGGVSTDTQYF
v_gene: TRBV9; abundance: .; d_gene: TRBD2; j_gene: TRBJ2-7; CDR3nt: TGTGCCAGCAGCGTAGCCCCTAGCGGGAGTGGGGGTGGAGAGCAGTACTTC; CDR3aa: CASSVAPSGSGGGEQYF
v_gene: TRBV6-4; abundance: .; d_gene: TRBD2; j_gene: TRBJ2-1; CDR3nt: TGTGCCAGCAGACAGGTGGCTAGCGGATACAATGAGCAGTTCTTC; CDR3aa: CASRQVASGYNEQFF
v_gene: TRBV11-2; abundance: .; d_gene: TRBD2; j_gene: TRBJ2-1; CDR3nt: TGTGCCAGCAGCCGGGACTATTACAATGAGCAGTTCTTC; CDR3aa: CASSRDYYNEQFF